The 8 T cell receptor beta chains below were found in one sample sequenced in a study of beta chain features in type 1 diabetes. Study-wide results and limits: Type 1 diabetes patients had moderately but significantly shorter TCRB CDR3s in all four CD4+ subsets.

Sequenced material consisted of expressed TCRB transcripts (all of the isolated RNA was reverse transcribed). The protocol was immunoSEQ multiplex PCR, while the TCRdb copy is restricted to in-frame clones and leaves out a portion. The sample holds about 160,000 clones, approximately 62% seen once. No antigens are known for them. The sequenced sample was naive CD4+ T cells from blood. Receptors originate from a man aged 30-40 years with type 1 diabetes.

The DNA for the CDR3 is TGTGCCACCAGCAGAGAGCAGGGTTTCAATGAGCAGTTCTTC. This sequence encodes CATSREQGFNEQFF. V is TRBV15 and J is TRBJ2-1, with D possibly being TRBD1 (5 bases). Trimming left V 0 bases short and J 6 bases short, with 9 bases between. Germline CDR1 is LNHNV and CDR2 is YYDKDF (reference sequence). CDR3 length: 14 residues.

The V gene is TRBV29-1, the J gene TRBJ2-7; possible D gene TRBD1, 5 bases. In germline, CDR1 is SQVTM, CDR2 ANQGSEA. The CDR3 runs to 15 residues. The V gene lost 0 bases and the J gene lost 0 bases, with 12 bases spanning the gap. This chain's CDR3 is CSVEDRQGNSYEQYF. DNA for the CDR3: TGCAGCGTTGAAGACCGGCAGGGCAACTCCTACGAGCAGTACTTC.

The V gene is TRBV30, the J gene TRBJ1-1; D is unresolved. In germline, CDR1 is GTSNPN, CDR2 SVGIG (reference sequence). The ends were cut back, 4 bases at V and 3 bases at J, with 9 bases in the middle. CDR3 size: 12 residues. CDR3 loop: CAWNKVDTEAFF. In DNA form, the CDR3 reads TGTGCCTGGAATAAAGTTGACACTGAAGCTTTCTTT.

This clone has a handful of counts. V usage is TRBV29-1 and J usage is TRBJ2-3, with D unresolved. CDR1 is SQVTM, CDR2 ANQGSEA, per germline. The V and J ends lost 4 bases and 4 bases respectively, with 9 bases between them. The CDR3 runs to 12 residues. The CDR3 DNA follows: TGCAGCGTTGTCCTAGTTGCAGATACGCAGTATTTT. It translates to CSVVLVADTQYF.

The CDR3 nucleotides read TGTGCCAGCAGGGTGGTGGAGACCCAGTACTTC. As protein: CASRVVETQYF. The chain employs TRBV2 and TRBJ2-5; D remains ambiguous. The V end lost 6 bases, the J end lost 5 bases, and 7 bases lay between the germline ends. Germline loops: CDR1 SNHLY, CDR2 FYNNEI. The CDR3 extends over 11 amino acids.

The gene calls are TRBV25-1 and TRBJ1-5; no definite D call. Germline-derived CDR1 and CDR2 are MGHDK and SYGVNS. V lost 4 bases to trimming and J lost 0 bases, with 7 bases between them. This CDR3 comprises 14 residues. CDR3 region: CASSGMLSNQPQHF. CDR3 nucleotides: TGTGCCAGCAGTGGTATGCTTAGCAATCAGCCCCAGCATTTT.

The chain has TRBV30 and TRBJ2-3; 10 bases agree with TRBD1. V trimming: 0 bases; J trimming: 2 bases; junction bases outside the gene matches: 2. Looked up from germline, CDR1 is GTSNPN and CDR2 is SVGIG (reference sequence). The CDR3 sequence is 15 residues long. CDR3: CAWSVGQGVTDTQYF. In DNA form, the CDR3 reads TGTGCCTGGAGTGTAGGACAGGGGGTCACAGATACGCAGTATTTT. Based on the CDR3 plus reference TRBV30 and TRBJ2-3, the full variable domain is SQTIHQWPATLVQPVGSPLSLECTVEGTSNPNLYWYRQAAGRGLQLLFYSVGIGQISSEVPQNLSASRPQDRQFILSSKKLLLSDSGFYLCAWSVGQGVTDTQYFGPGTRLTVL.

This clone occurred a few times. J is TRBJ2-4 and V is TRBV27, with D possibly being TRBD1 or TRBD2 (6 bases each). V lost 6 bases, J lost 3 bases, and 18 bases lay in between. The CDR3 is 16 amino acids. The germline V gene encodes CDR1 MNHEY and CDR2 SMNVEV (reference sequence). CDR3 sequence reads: CASRGVGGHSKNIQYF. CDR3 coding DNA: TGTGCCAGCAGGGGGGTCGGGGGCCACAGCAAAAACATTCAGTACTTC.